This paragraph covers one TCR beta chain sequence. This clonotype was seen ten or more times. The specificity of this receptor is unknown. One base away there is no much larger clone; base qualities are not given. This record comes from a study of T cell repertoires in cytomegalovirus infection (dated by TCRdb to the late 2010s). With respect to the entire study: The peptide stimulations were aimed at well-studied HLA-B-restricted epitopes as well as recently identified HLA-C-restricted CMV epitopes, whose presentation resists viral immunomodulation. Donor HLA type was relevant to the analysis, as public TCR beta signatures indicated carriage of CMV infection together with the matching HLA type. The study at large found these results: In both this cohort and an independent approximately 350-donor cohort, the cumulative frequency of public TCR beta family members distinguished carriers of CMV infection plus the relevant HLA type. The ex vivo response was dominated by HLA-C-restricted CMV-specific TCR beta clonotypes, which also provided the single most frequent clonotype in two of eight donors.

Here V drops 1 base and J drops 8 bases, and the junction holds 7 bases not matched to any gene. CDR1 and CDR2 are read off the germline V gene as SGHVS and FQNEAQ. Taken from cysteine to phenylalanine, the CDR3 has 14 residues. The entry retains the CDR3 DNA only, 42 bases that are in frame from base 1. Instrument used: Illumina HiSeq 1500. TCRdb passed the public sequencing reads through fastp at Q25 and MiXCR, retaining productive beta sequences. All rows with the same CDR3 protein become a single entry with the most common DNA and genes. Here the sample has about 920,000 distinct CDR3 sequences; roughly 30% occur a single time. In total, the top ten clones hold about an eighth of the sample. The sample's treatment or condition label, in plain terms: in vitro stimulation with specific CMV peptide epitopes to enrich CMV-specific T cells.

The chain was built from TRBV7-8 and TRBJ1-1, with TRBD1 matching 7 junction bases. The sample here was cultured CD8+ T cells from PBMCs, taken from culture after CMV antigen stimulation. This TCR came from a human donor in good health (CMV status not recorded). Some clones in this sample may be carry-over from other donors' samples. The DNA reads TGTGCCAGCAGCTTAGGGTCTCAGGGGGGGGAAGCTTTCTTT. It translates to CASSLGSQGGEAFF. Here the CDR3 is joined to the reference TRBV7-8 and TRBJ1-1 genes, and the full variable domain is: GAGVSQSPRYKVAKRGQDVALRCDPISGHVSLFWYQQALGQGPEFLTYFQNEAQLDKSGLPSDRFFAERPEGSVSTLKIQRTQQEDSAVYLCASSLGSQGGEAFFGQGTRLTVV.